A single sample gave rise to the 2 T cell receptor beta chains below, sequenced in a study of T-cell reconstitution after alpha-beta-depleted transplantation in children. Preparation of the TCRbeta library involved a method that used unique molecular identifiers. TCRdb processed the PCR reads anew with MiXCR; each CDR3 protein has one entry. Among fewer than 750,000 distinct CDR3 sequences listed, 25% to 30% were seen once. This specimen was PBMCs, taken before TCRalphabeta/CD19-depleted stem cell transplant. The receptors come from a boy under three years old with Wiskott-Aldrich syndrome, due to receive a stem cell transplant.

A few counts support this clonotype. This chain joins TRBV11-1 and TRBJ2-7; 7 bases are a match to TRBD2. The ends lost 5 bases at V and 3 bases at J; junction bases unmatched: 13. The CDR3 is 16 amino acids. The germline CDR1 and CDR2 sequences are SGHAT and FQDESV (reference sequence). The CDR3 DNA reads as TGTGCCAGCAGCCCCCGCCTCCGGACTAGAATCTACGAGCAGTACTTC. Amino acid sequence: CASSPRLRTRIYEQYF.

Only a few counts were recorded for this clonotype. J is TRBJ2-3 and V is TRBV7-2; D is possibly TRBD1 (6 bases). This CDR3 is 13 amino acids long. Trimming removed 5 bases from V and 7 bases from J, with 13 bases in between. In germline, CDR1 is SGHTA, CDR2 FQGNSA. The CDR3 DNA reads TGTGCCAGCAGCCAAAAACAGGGACATACGCAGTATTTT. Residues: CASSQKQGHTQYF.